This section outlines one T cell receptor beta chain sequence together with its context. The data were obtained in a study of sequential checkpoint blockade in melanoma. Study-level information: Both treatment sequences were followed by maintenance nivolumab.

Stated treatment: randomized to nivolumab then ipilimumab (arm A) or the reverse (arm B). DNA-damaging chemotherapy had not been given to any patient beforehand. Generated by immunoSEQ multiplex PCR, the TCRdb table keeps only in-frame clones and is missing some. The sample yields just over 9,000 clones, 71% seen once. The V segment lost 4 bases and the J segment 2 bases; nucleotides outside the gene matches: 5. The CDR3 sequence is 16 residues long. Germline V gene sequence: CDR1 MGHRA, CDR2 YSYEKL. This TCR came from a human donor with melanoma. The sequences come from CD8+ T cells sorted from blood (inferred from file names), collected from a patient given nivolumab and ipilimumab in sequence. V is TRBV4-1 and J is TRBJ2-7, with 13 bases that match TRBD2. The CDR3 spells CASSPRTSGGTYEQYF. CDR3 in DNA: TGCGCCAGCAGCCCTCGGACTAGCGGGGGTACCTACGAGCAGTACTTC.